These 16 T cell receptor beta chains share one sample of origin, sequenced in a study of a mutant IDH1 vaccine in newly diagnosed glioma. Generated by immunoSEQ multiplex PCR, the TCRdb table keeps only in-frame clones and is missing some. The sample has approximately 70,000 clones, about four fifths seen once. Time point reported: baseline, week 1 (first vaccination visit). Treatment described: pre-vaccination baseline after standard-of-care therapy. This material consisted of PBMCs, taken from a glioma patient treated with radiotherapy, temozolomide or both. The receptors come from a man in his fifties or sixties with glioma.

In nucleotides, the CDR3 is TGTGCCAGCAGCTTACGCAGGGAGAGGGCAAACACCATATATTTT. Protein sequence: CASSLRRERANTIYF. The rearrangement uses TRBV13 and TRBJ1-3; a weak D match, TRBD1 (5 bases). CDR1 and CDR2 (germline): PRHDT, FYEKMQ (reference sequence). Trimming removed 2 bases at V and 6 bases at J, with 14 bases between. CDR3 length: 15 amino acids.

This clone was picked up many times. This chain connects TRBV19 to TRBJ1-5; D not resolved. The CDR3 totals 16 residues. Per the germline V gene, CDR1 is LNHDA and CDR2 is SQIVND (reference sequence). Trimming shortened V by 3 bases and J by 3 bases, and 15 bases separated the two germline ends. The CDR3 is CASSMGRTGSNQPQHF. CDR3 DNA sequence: TGTGCCAGTAGTATGGGAAGGACGGGGTCCAATCAGCCCCAGCATTTT.

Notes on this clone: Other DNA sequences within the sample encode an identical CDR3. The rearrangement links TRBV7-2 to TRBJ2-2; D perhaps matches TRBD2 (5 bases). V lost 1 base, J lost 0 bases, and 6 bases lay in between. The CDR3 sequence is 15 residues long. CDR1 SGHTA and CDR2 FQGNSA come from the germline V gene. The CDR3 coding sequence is TGTGCCAGCAGCTTAGGGGGAGCGAACACCGGGGAGCTGTTTTTT. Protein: CASSLGGANTGELFF.

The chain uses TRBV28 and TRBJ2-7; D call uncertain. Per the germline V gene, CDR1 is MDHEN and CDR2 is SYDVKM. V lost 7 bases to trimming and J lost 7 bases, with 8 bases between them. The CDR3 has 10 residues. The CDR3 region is CASNWPEQYF. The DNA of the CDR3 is TGTGCCAGCAACTGGCCTGAGCAGTACTTC.

This CDR3 reads CASSLSMTEAFF. The CDR3 region has the DNA TGTGCCAGCAGCTTATCGATGACTGAAGCTTTCTTT. The rearrangement joins TRBV5-4 to TRBJ1-1, with unresolved D. The CDR3 runs to 12 residues. Germline V gene sequence: CDR1 SGHNT, CDR2 YYREEE (reference sequence). Trimming removed 2 bases at V and 5 bases at J, with 7 bases between.

DNA of the CDR3: TGTGCCAGCAGCCCTCAGGCCGGCGTGCCGTATTTT. Translated, it gives CASSPQAGVPYF. The rearrangement links TRBV6-5 to TRBJ2-3; D ambiguous. Germline CDR1 reads MNHEY; CDR2 reads SVGAGI. There are 12 residues in the CDR3. V was cut by 6 bases and J by 14 bases, with 18 bases left in between.

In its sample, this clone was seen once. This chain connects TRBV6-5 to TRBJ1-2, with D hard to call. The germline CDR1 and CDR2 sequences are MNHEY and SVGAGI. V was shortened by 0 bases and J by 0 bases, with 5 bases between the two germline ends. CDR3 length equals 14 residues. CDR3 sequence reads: CASSYSATNYGYTF. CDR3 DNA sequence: TGTGCCAGCAGTTACTCGGCTACTAACTATGGCTACACCTTC.

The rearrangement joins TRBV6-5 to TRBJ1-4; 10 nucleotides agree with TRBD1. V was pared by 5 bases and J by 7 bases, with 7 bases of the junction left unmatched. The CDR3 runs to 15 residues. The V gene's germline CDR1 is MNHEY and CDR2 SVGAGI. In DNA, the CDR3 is TGTGCCAGCAGTCGCTCGGGACAGGGGATTGAAAAACTGTTTTTT. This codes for CASSRSGQGIEKLFF.

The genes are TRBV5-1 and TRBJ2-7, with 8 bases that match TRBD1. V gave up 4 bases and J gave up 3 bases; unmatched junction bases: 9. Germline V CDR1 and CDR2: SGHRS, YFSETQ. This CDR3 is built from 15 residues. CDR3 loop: CASSVGGQAVYEQYF. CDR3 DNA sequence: TGCGCCAGCAGCGTTGGGGGACAGGCAGTCTACGAGCAGTACTTC.

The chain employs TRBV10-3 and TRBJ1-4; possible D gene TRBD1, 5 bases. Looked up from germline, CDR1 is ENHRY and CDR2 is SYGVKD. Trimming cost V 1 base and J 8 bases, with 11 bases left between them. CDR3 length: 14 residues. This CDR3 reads CAISEFVTDEKLFF. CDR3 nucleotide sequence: TGTGCCATCAGTGAGTTTGTGACAGACGAAAAACTGTTTTTT.

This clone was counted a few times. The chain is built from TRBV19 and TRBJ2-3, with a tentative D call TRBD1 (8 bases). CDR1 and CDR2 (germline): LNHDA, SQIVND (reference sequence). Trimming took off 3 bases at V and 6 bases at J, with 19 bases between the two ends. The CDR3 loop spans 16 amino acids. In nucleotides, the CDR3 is TGTGCCAGTAGTATCTCTGGACAGGGAGGGAGGGATACGCAGTATTTT. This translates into CASSISGQGGRDTQYF. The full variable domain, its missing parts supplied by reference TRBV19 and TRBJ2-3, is DGGITQSPKYLFRKEGQNVTLSCEQNLNHDAMYWYRQDPGQGLRLIYYSQIVNDFQKGDIAEGYSVSREKKESFPLTVTSAQKNPTAFYLCASSISGQGGRDTQYFGPGTRLTVL.

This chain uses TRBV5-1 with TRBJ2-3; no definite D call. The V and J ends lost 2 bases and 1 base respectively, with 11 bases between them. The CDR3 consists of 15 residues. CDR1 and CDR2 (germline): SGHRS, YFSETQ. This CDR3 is CASSLRPRGTDTQYF. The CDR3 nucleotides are TGCGCCAGCAGCTTACGTCCCCGAGGCACAGATACGCAGTATTTT.

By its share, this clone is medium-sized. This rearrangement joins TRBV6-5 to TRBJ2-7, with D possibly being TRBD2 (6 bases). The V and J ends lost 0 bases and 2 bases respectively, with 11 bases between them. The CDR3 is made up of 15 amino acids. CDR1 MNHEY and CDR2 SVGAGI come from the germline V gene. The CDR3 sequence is CASSYSPGLTYEQYF. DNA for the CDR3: TGTGCCAGCAGTTACTCGCCCGGACTAACCTACGAGCAGTACTTC.

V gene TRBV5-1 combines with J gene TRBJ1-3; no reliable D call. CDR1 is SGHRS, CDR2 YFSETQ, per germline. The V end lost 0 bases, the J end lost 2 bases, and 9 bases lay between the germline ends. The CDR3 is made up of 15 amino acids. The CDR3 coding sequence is TGCGCCAGCAGCTTGGGTGACATTACTGGAAACACCATATATTTT. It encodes CASSLGDITGNTIYF. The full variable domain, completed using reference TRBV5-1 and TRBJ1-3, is KAGVTQTPRYLIKTRGQQVTLSCSPISGHRSVSWYQQTPGQGLQFLFEYFSETQRNKGNFPGRFSGRQFSNSRSEMNVSTLELGDSALYLCASSLGDITGNTIYFGEGSWLTVV.

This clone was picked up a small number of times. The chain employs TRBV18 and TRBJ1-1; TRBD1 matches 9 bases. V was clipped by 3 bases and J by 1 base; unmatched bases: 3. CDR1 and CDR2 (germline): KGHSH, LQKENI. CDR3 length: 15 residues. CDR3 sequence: CASSPGQGANTEAFF. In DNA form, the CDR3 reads TGTGCCAGCTCACCGGGACAGGGAGCGAACACTGAAGCTTTCTTT.

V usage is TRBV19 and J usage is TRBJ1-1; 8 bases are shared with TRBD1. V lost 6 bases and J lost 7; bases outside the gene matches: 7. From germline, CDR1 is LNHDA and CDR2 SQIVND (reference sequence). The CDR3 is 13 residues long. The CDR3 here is CASSPQGASEAFF. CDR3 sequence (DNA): TGTGCCAGTAGCCCCCAGGGGGCGAGTGAAGCTTTCTTT. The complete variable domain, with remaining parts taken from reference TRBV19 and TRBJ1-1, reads DGGITQSPKYLFRKEGQNVTLSCEQNLNHDAMYWYRQDPGQGLRLIYYSQIVNDFQKGDIAEGYSVSREKKESFPLTVTSAQKNPTAFYLCASSPQGASEAFFGQGTRLTVV.